These 14 T cell receptor beta chains were sequenced from one sample in a study of OX40 agonist ivuxolimab in advanced cancers. TCRdb's copy holds only in-frame clones and misses some; the assay was immunoSEQ multiplex PCR. The table shows tens of thousands of clones, with 70% to 90% occurring only once. The material sequenced was CD4+ or CD8+ T cells sorted from blood, taken in a trial of the OX40 agonist ivuxolimab. Receptors were obtained from an adult with an advanced solid tumor such as melanoma, head and neck, liver or kidney cancer.

This clone was counted once. The chain joins TRBV14 to TRBJ2-7, with 9 positions matching TRBD1. The CDR3 length is 15 residues. The germline gives CDR1 SGHDN, CDR2 FVKESK. V shed 4 bases, J shed 6 bases, and the junction held 10 bases outside the gene matches. CDR3 DNA: TGTGCCAGCAGCCCTAGGACAGGGGCGTTGGGCGAGCAGTACTTC. Its translation: CASSPRTGALGEQYF.

The chain is built from TRBV5-5 and TRBJ2-7; TRBD1 is a possible D gene (5 bases). This CDR3 is built from 14 residues. V lost 4 bases to trimming and J lost 0 bases, with 11 bases between them. The V gene's germline CDR1 is SGHKS and CDR2 YYEKEE (reference sequence). CDR3 in amino acids: CASSAGQSSYEQYF. The CDR3 DNA reads as TGTGCCAGCAGCGCTGGACAAAGCTCCTACGAGCAGTACTTC.

The rearrangement uses TRBV19 and TRBJ2-5, with TRBD2 matching 8 bases. After removal of 3 bases from V and 5 bases from J, the junction contained 5 bases not matched to a gene. CDR1 and CDR2 (germline): LNHDA, SQIVND (reference sequence). The CDR3 is 14 amino acids. This CDR3 reads CASSIGPGGETQYF. CDR3 coding DNA: TGTGCCAGTAGTATCGGGCCGGGAGGGGAGACCCAGTACTTC. The complete variable domain, with remaining parts taken from reference TRBV19 and TRBJ2-5, reads DGGITQSPKYLFRKEGQNVTLSCEQNLNHDAMYWYRQDPGQGLRLIYYSQIVNDFQKGDIAEGYSVSREKKESFPLTVTSAQKNPTAFYLCASSIGPGGETQYFGPGTRLLVL.

V and J are TRBV5-1 and TRBJ2-3, with a tentative D call TRBD2 (5 bases). Between the trimmed V and J ends, which lost 3 bases and 5 bases, there was a span of 13 bases. The CDR3 sequence is 14 residues long. In germline, CDR1 is SGHRS, CDR2 YFSETQ. DNA for the CDR3: TGCGCCAGCAGCTATGGCGGGCTCGAAGATACGCAGTATTTT. Its translation: CASSYGGLEDTQYF.

The chain combines TRBV10-2 with TRBJ1-2, with TRBD1 identical over 7 bases. Trimming cost V 6 bases and J 5 bases; bases outside gene matches: 6. The CDR3 totals 13 residues. Germline V gives CDR1 WSHSY, CDR2 SAAADI. CDR3 nucleotides: TGCGCCAGCAGCGGGACAGAACTTTATGGCTACACCTTC. It yields the protein CASSGTELYGYTF.

The chain recombines TRBV5-4 with TRBJ2-7; 11 bases agree with TRBD1. CDR1 and CDR2 from the germline V gene are SGHNT and YYREEE (reference sequence). V was pared by 1 base and J by 3 bases, with 3 bases of the junction left unmatched. The CDR3 is 15 residues long. The CDR3 here is CASSLSGTGGYEQYF. The CDR3 DNA is TGTGCCAGCAGCTTGTCCGGGACAGGGGGCTACGAGCAGTACTTC.

This chain connects TRBV7-8 to TRBJ2-7, with D perhaps assigned TRBD1 or TRBD2 (5 bases each). Germline assignment: CDR1 SGHVS and CDR2 FQNEAQ. CDR3 size: 15 residues. Trimming removed 2 bases at V and 2 bases at J, with 13 bases between. The CDR3 coding sequence is TGTGCCAGCAGCTTAAGGGCAGGGACCCCCTACGAGCAGTACTTC. Translating gives CASSLRAGTPYEQYF.

This clone occurred a few times. The genes are TRBV6-5 and TRBJ1-5; a possible D gene is TRBD1 (5 bases). Germline assignment: CDR1 MNHEY and CDR2 SVGAGI. V was clipped by 10 bases and J by 2 bases, with 9 bases between them. The CDR3 consists of 12 residues. The CDR3 loop is CATRDGNQPQHF. The DNA of the CDR3 is TGTGCCACCAGGGACGGCAATCAGCCCCAGCATTTT.

This rearrangement joins TRBV7-9 to TRBJ2-7; 8 bases are a match to TRBD1. Trimming took 5 bases from V and 0 from J; bases not matched to a gene: 6. This CDR3 region has 15 residues. Germline CDR1 is SEHNR and CDR2 is FQNEAQ (reference sequence). CDR3 DNA: TGTGCCAGCAGCGGCGGGACAGGACCCTCCTACGAGCAGTACTTC. Translation: CASSGGTGPSYEQYF.

The genes are TRBV19 and TRBJ1-4; weak D call: TRBD1 (5 bases). Germline V gene sequence: CDR1 LNHDA, CDR2 SQIVND (reference sequence). The CDR3 contains 17 residues. V lost 4 bases and J 3 bases, leaving 18 bases between the germline ends. The CDR3 DNA is TGTGCCAGTAGTACCCGGGGACGTAATGTGGCTAATGAAAAACTGTTTTTT. This gives the protein CASSTRGRNVANEKLFF.

This chain joins TRBV11-2 and TRBJ1-3; 7 nucleotides agree with TRBD1. Germline lookup yields CDR1 SGHAT and CDR2 FQNNGV. V shed 3 bases, J shed 4 bases, and the junction held 9 bases outside the gene matches. CDR3 length: 16 residues. The CDR3 sequence is CASSFQTGLSGNTIYF. The DNA for the CDR3 is TGTGCCAGCAGCTTCCAGACAGGGCTTTCGGGAAACACCATATATTTT.

V usage is TRBV11-3 and J usage is TRBJ2-7; tentatively, D is TRBD2 (5 bases). The V end was cut by 2 bases, the J end by 5 bases, with 10 bases between. This CDR3 spans 13 amino acids. Per germline, CDR1 SGHNT and CDR2 YENEEA. The CDR3 loop reads CASSLSDGDEQYF. The CDR3 DNA reads TGTGCCAGCAGCTTATCCGACGGGGACGAGCAGTACTTC.

The chain carries TRBV30 and TRBJ1-5, with D possibly being TRBD1 (6 bases). Germline V gene sequence: CDR1 GTSNPN, CDR2 SVGIG (reference sequence). The germline V and J ends were trimmed by 2 bases and 4 bases, with 12 bases remaining between them. This CDR3 is 14 amino acids long. CDR3 coding DNA: TGTGCCTGGAGTACAGGGCGCTGGAATCAGCCCCAGCATTTT. Protein product: CAWSTGRWNQPQHF.

This CDR3 is CASSLSTGYEKLFF. CDR3 bases: TGCGCCAGCAGCTTGTCGACGGGATATGAAAAACTGTTTTTT. The chain carries TRBV5-1 and TRBJ1-4, with D uncertain. Germline loops: CDR1 SGHRS, CDR2 YFSETQ. Trimming stripped 1 base from V and 6 bases from J, with 10 bases between. The CDR3 covers 14 residues.